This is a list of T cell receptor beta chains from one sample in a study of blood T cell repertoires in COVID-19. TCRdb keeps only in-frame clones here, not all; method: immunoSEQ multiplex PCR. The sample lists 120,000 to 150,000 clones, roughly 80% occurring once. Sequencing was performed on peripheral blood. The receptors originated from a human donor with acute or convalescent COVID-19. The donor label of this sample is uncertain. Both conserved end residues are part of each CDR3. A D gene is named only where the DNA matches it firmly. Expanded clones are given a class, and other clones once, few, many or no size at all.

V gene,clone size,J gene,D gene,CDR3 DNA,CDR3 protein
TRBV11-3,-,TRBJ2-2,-,TGTGCCAGCAGCCTAAACACCGGGGAGCTGTTTTTT,CASSLNTGELFF
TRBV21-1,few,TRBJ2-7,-,TGTGCCAGCAGCTCAGCGTGGGGACTATCCTACGAGCAGTACTTC,CASSSAWGLSYEQYF
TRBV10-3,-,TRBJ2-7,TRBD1,TGTGCCATCAGTGACCTGGGACAGGTAGGCTACGAGCAGTACTTC,CAISDLGQVGYEQYF
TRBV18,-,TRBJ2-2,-,TGTGCCAGCTCACCACAGGAACAGGGTCCCGGGGAGCTGTTTTTT,CASSPQEQGPGELFF
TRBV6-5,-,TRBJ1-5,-,TGTGCCAGCAGTTCCACACCGTATAGCAATCAGCCCCAGCATTTT,CASSSTPYSNQPQHF
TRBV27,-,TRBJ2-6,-,TGTGCCAGCAGTATAACCTCCGGGACATATATCTCTGGGGCCAACGTCCTGACTTTC,CASSITSGTYISGANVLTF
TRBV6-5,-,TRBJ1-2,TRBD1,TGTGCCAGCACCGGACAGGGGTATGGCTACACCTTC,CASTGQGYGYTF
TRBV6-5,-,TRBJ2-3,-,TGTGCCAGCAACAGGGGGGGGATCACAGATACGCAGTATTTT,CASNRGGITDTQYF
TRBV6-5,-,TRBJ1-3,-,TGTGCCAGCATCCCACCAGGGGCTGGAAACACCATATATTTT,CASIPPGAGNTIYF
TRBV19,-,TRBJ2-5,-,TGTGCCAGTAGTATCCAAGGGGCAGGACAAGAGACCCAGTACTTC,CASSIQGAGQETQYF
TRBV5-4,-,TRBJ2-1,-,TGTGCCAGCAGCTTGGGGCCCCGGGAGTTCTTC,CASSLGPREFF
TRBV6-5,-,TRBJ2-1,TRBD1,TGTGCCAGCAGTTACCTCCGGGGACAGTACAATGAGCAGTTCTTC,CASSYLRGQYNEQFF
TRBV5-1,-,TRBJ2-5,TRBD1,TGCGCCAGTTCGGGACAGGGGGCGGGAGAGACCCAGTACTTC,CASSGQGAGETQYF
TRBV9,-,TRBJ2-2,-,TGTGCCAGCAGCGTAAGAGAAACCCCGAACACCGGGGAGCTGTTTTTT,CASSVRETPNTGELFF
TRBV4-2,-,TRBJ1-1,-,TGTGCCAGCAGCGCCCCGGGGGGTAACACTGAAGCTTTCTTT,CASSAPGGNTEAFF
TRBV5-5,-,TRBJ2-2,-,TGTGCCAGCAGCTTTCGACTTAACACCGGGGAGCTGTTTTTT,CASSFRLNTGELFF
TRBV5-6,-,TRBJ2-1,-,TGTGCCAGCACCTACTTGGTGGATGAGCAGTTCTTC,CASTYLVDEQFF
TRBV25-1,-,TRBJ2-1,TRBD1,TGTGCCAGCAGTGCGAGCCAGGACAGGGGGCGCGAGCAGTTCTTC,CASSASQDRGREQFF
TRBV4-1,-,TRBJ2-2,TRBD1,TGCGCCAGCAGCCAAACTAGGGCGGCCAGGGGGTCGGCCGGGGAGCTGTTTTTT,CASSQTRAARGSAGELFF
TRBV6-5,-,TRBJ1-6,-,TGTGCCAGCAGTTACTCAGGGGGTTCCACACCCCTCCACTTT,CASSYSGGSTPLHF
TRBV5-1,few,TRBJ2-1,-,TGCGCCAGCAGCTTGAATAGCGGCTACAATGAGCAGTTCTTC,CASSLNSGYNEQFF
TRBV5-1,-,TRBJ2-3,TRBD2,TGCGCCAGCAGCTTCGGACTAGCGGGGGGGCCAGGTACGCAGTATTTT,CASSFGLAGGPGTQYF
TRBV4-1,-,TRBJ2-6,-,TGCGCCAGCAGCCTACAGCGCCGACAGATCTCTGGGGCCAACGTCCTGACTTTC,CASSLQRRQISGANVLTF
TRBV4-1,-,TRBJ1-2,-,TGCGCCAGCAGCCAAGTGGACGGGGACTCTAGCTATGGCTACACCTTC,CASSQVDGDSSYGYTF
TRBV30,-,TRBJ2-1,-,TGTGCCTGGAGTGTAGTCTCAGATCCTAATGAGCAGTTCTTC,CAWSVVSDPNEQFF
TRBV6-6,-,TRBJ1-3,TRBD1,TGTGCCAGCAACAGGGGGAGCTCTGGAAACACCATATATTTT,CASNRGSSGNTIYF